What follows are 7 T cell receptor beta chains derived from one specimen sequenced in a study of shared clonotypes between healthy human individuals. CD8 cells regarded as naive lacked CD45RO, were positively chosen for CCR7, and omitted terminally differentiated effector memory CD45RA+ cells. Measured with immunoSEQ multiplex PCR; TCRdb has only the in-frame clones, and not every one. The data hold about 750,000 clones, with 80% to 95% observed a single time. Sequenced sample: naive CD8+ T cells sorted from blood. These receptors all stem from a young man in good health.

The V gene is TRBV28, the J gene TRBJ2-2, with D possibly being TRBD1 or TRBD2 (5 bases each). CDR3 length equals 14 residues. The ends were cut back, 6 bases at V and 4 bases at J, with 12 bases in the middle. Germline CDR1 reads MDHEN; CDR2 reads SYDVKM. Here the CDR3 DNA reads TGTGCCAGCAGAACGGGACCCATCACCGGGGAGCTGTTTTTT. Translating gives CASRTGPITGELFF.

DNA of the CDR3: TGCGCCAGCAGCCAAGACCCAGGGCCACATCAGCCCCAGCATTTT. Amino acid sequence: CASSQDPGPHQPQHF. The chain uses TRBV4-1 and TRBJ1-5; D may be TRBD1 (5 bases). The CDR3 length is 15 residues. Germline lookup yields CDR1 MGHRA and CDR2 YSYEKL. Deletions cut 0 bases from V and 5 bases from J, with 11 bases between.

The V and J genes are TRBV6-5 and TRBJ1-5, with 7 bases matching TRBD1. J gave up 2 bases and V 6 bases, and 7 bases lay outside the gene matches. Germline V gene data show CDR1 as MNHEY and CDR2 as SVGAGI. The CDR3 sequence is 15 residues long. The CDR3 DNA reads TGTGCCAGCAGATTCACAGGGGCCGGCAATCAGCCCCAGCATTTT. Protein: CASRFTGAGNQPQHF.

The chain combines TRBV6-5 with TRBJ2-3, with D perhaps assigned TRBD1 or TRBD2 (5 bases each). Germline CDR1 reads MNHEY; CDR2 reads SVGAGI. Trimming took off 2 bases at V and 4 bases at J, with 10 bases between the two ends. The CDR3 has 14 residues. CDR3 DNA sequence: TGTGCCAGCAGTTACGGGGGTCCCGCAGATACGCAGTATTTT. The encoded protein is CASSYGGPADTQYF.

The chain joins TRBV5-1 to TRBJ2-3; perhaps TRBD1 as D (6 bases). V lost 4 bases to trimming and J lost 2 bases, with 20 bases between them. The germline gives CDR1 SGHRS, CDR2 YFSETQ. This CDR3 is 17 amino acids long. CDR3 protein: CASSSRQDLRLTDTQYF. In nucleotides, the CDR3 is TGCGCCAGCAGCAGCCGACAGGACCTGCGCCTCACAGATACGCAGTATTTT.

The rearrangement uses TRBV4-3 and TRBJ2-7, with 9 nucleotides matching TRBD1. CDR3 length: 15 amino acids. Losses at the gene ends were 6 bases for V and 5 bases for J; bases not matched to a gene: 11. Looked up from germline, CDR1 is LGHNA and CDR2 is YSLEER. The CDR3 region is CASSPKPGQGDEQYF. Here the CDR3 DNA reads TGCGCCAGCAGTCCGAAGCCGGGACAGGGTGACGAGCAGTACTTC.

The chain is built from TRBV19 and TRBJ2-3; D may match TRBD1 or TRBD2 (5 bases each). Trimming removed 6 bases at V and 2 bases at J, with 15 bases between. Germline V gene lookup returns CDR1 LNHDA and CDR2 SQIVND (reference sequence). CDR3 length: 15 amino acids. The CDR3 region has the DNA TGTGCCAGTAGACCCGGGGCTTCCGACACAGATACGCAGTATTTT. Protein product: CASRPGASDTDTQYF.